A single sample is the source of the 13 T cell receptor beta chains below, sequenced in a study of T cells after posttransplantation cyclophosphamide. Repertoires were generated with immunoSEQ multiplex PCR, while TCRdb's copy carries only in-frame clones and drops some. The table lists approximately 22,000 clones, around 73% of them singletons. Sample: memory CD4+ T cells sorted from PBMCs. These receptors were taken from a woman aged 55-70 years in good health, CMV-negative, and a related stem cell transplant donor.

This chain joins TRBV11-2 and TRBJ1-4, with a tentative D call TRBD1 (5 bases). Germline CDR1 reads SGHAT; CDR2 reads FQNNGV. With 3 bases removed from V and 9 bases from J, the gap between germline ends came to 17 bases. The CDR3 is made up of 15 amino acids. Here the CDR3 DNA reads TGTGCCAGCAGCTTTGGAGGGGCGGGACGGAAAAAACTGTTTTTT. Protein sequence: CASSFGGAGRKKLFF.

The J gene is TRBJ2-1, the V gene TRBV9; 8 positions agree with TRBD2. Germline V gene sequence: CDR1 SGDLS, CDR2 YYNGEE. The CDR3 is made up of 16 amino acids. The V and J ends lost 0 bases and 4 bases, in that order; junction bases with no gene match: 6. CDR3 nucleotide sequence: TGTGCCAGCAGCGTAGTGGGTAGCGGGGCGTACAATGAGCAGTTCTTC. It translates to CASSVVGSGAYNEQFF.

The V call is TRBV4-1, the J call TRBJ1-1; 8 bases agree with TRBD1. Per the germline V gene, CDR1 is MGHRA and CDR2 is YSYEKL. The CDR3 length is 16 residues. With V trimmed by 1 base and J by 10 bases, 14 bases remained unmatched. The chain's CDR3 is CASSQGPGQGFGGAFF. DNA for the CDR3: TGCGCCAGCAGCCAAGGACCAGGACAGGGCTTTGGGGGAGCTTTCTTT.

Notes on this clone: One junction end disagrees with the germline gene, perhaps due to a read error. The chain carries TRBV13 and TRBJ1-2; 8 nucleotides agree with TRBD1. Per germline, CDR1 PRHDT and CDR2 FYEKMQ (reference sequence). The CDR3 runs 13 residues. The CDR3 region is CASRLGTGRGYTF. CDR3 in DNA: TGTGCCAGCAGGTTAGGGACAGGTCGTGGCTACACCTTC.

This chain links TRBV19 with TRBJ2-1; the D is unclear. The CDR3 runs to 12 residues. The ends were cut back, 3 bases at V and 9 bases at J, with 9 bases in the middle. The germline V gene encodes CDR1 LNHDA and CDR2 SQIVND (reference sequence). CDR3 in DNA: TGTGCCAGTAGTATGGTTGCAGGTGAGCAGTTCTTC. It yields the protein CASSMVAGEQFF.

The chain recombines TRBV2 with TRBJ1-2, with a possible D match to TRBD1 (5 bases). The CDR3 runs 13 residues. The V end lost 5 bases, the J end lost 2 bases, and 9 bases lay between the germline ends. Germline V gene sequence: CDR1 SNHLY, CDR2 FYNNEI. The CDR3 DNA reads as TGTGCCAGCAGTCCCGACAGAAACTATGGCTACACCTTC. It specifies CASSPDRNYGYTF. The whole variable domain, filled in from reference TRBV2 and TRBJ1-2, reads EPEVTQTPSHQVTQMGQEVILRCVPISNHLYFYWYRQILGQKVEFLVSFYNNEISEKSEIFDDQFSVERPDGSNFTLKIRSTKLEDSAMYFCASSPDRNYGYTFGSGTRLTVV.

The genes are TRBV5-6 and TRBJ1-3, with a weak D call TRBD1 (6 bases). V gave up 4 bases and J gave up 8 bases, with 16 bases separating them. This CDR3 contains 14 residues. Germline V CDR1 and CDR2: SGHDT, YYEEEE. The CDR3 sequence is CASSRGMGPDTIYF. The CDR3 DNA reads TGTGCCAGCAGCAGGGGGATGGGTCCGGACACCATATATTTT.

The chain joins TRBV6-5 to TRBJ2-1; 11 nucleotides match TRBD2. This CDR3 is built from 14 residues. The germline gives CDR1 MNHEY, CDR2 SVGAGI. Trimming cost V 6 bases and J 9 bases; bases outside gene matches: 7. The CDR3 region has the DNA TGTGCCAGCAGGGAGACTAGCGGGGTAGTTGAGCAGTTCTTC. As protein: CASRETSGVVEQFF.

The rearrangement uses TRBV28 and TRBJ1-1; maybe TRBD1 (6 bases). The CDR3 is 15 residues long. The V gene lost 2 bases and the J gene lost 1 base, with 11 bases spanning the gap. Germline CDR1 and CDR2: MDHEN and SYDVKM. In DNA form, the CDR3 reads TGTGCCAGCAGTTTAGATTGGGACACGAACACTGAAGCTTTCTTT. Amino acid sequence: CASSLDWDTNTEAFF.

The rearrangement links TRBV9 to TRBJ1-5; D perhaps matches TRBD1 (6 bases). CDR3 size: 15 residues. V lost 0 bases to trimming and J lost 6 bases, with 13 bases between them. Germline lookup yields CDR1 SGDLS and CDR2 YYNGEE. This CDR3 is CASSVGPGVSQPQHF. The CDR3 DNA is TGTGCCAGCAGCGTAGGTCCAGGGGTCTCTCAGCCCCAGCATTTT.

Judged by abundance, this clone is medium-sized. The gene calls are TRBV2 and TRBJ2-5; perhaps TRBD2 as D (6 bases). The CDR3 covers 12 residues. V lost 4 bases to trimming and J lost 8 bases, with 11 bases between them. Germline lookup yields CDR1 SNHLY and CDR2 FYNNEI. CDR3 region: CASSVGGGTQYF. CDR3 sequence (DNA): TGTGCCAGCAGTGTCGGGGGTGGAACCCAGTACTTC.

The chain uses TRBV19 and TRBJ2-1, with D maybe TRBD2 (5 bases). Trimming took off 6 bases at V and 6 bases at J, with 15 bases between the two ends. The CDR3 consists of 14 residues. The germline V gene has CDR1 LNHDA and CDR2 SQIVND (reference sequence). CDR3 sequence: CASSSITRGNEQFF. CDR3 DNA: TGTGCCAGTAGCAGCATCACTAGAGGCAATGAGCAGTTCTTC.

This clone was counted between two and nine times. The chain links TRBV5-1 to TRBJ1-4; the D is unclear. Germline V lookup: CDR1 SGHRS, CDR2 YFSETQ. The CDR3 is 15 residues long. With 5 bases removed from V and 5 bases from J, the gap between germline ends came to 16 bases. CDR3 coding DNA: TGCGCCAGCAGGAGGAACGTCGTCCAAAATGAAAAACTGTTTTTT. Translated, it gives CASRRNVVQNEKLFF.